This T cell receptor (beta chain) stems from a study of cytomegalovirus exposure and HLA in healthy donors. Study-wide results and caveats: An analysis done earlier found most TCR beta V segments productive about 87% or about 30% of the time.

Comments on this clone: Its matching antigen is unknown.

Germline CDR1 is SGHRS and CDR2 is YFSETQ. The J segment lost 4 bases and the V segment lost 0 bases, leaving 16 bases of the junction unmatched. The CDR3 is 18 residues long. Primers: 60 Vbeta forward and 13 Jbeta reverse. The table came from immunoSEQ multiplex PCR; TCRdb's copy has only in-frame clones and leaves some out. The data show under 70,000 clones, with roughly 90% seen just once and about 2.1% held by the top ten. The V gene is TRBV5-1, the J gene TRBJ2-7, with TRBD1 identical over 7 bases. This receptor was obtained from a woman aged 30 to 39 in good health and CMV-seronegative. The specimen was PBMCs. Here the CDR3 reads CASSLAWTGTKRDYEQYF. DNA of the CDR3: TGCGCCAGCAGCTTGGCCTGGACAGGTACAAAAAGAGATTACGAGCAGTACTTC.